This T cell receptor (beta chain) came from a study of radiotherapy plus CTLA-4 blockade in lung cancer. On the study more broadly: Objective responses were seen in around 20% of patients, disease control in 31%.

Focal radiation plus CTLA-4 blockade with ipilimumab was given to patients with chemo-refractory metastatic non-small-cell lung cancer. The assay was immunoSEQ multiplex PCR, and TCRdb's table has in-frame clones only and misses some. The sample lists approximately 72,000 clones; roughly 75% were seen once. Germline V gene sequence: CDR1 ENHRY, CDR2 SYGVKD. The CDR3 is made up of 17 amino acids. Worth noting for this clone: An end of the junction differs from the germline gene, which may be a read error.

The chain carries TRBV10-3 and TRBJ2-2; perhaps TRBD2 as D (5 bases). This clonotype was obtained from a human donor with non-small cell lung cancer who had a complete response to radiotherapy plus ipilimumab. The source was peripheral blood, collected from a patient treated with radiotherapy plus ipilimumab. This CDR3 reads CAISESGRGRNAGELFF. The CDR3 DNA follows: TGTGCCATCAGTGAGTCGGGGAGAGGGCGGAACGCCGGGGAGCTGTTTTTT.